This T cell receptor (beta chain) originates from a study of radiotherapy plus CTLA-4 blockade in lung cancer. This clone was counted a few times. Data came from immunoSEQ multiplex PCR; TCRdb stores just in-frame clones and leaves some out. The sample yields 45,000 or so clones, roughly 73% seen once. The CDR3 sequence is 13 residues long. CDR1 is KGHSH and CDR2 is LQKENI in the germline V gene. The V gene end was trimmed by 1 base and the J gene end by 6 bases; junction bases not matched to a gene: 3. This TCR was sampled from a human donor with non-small cell lung cancer who had a complete response to radiotherapy plus ipilimumab. This rearrangement joins TRBV18 to TRBJ2-7, with 7 bases aligning to TRBD2. This specimen was peripheral blood, taken from a patient treated with radiotherapy plus ipilimumab. In DNA, the CDR3 is TGTGCCAGCTCACCACGACTAGCTAGCGAGCAGTACTTC. Its protein product is CASSPRLASEQYF.